Sequencing of this T cell receptor beta chain was carried out in a study of T cell responses to AZD1222 COVID-19 vaccine. Overall study results and limits: Sampling captured repertoires only after the peak T cell response. Donors were chiefly white British, with a greater number of females, and clonal diversity was perhaps underestimated. Among those given AZD1222, only five or six were seropositive at baseline. Reportedly, close to half of spike-specific TCRs are directed against unmutated variant regions.

Per germline, CDR1 LGHDT and CDR2 YNNKEL (reference sequence). Deletions cut 1 base from V and 6 bases from J, with 8 bases between. The CDR3 has 13 residues. The protocol was immunoSEQ multiplex PCR, while the TCRdb copy is restricted to in-frame clones and leaves out a portion. The sample includes 130,000 to 150,000 clones, 85% to 95% of them seen just once. About this clone itself: Its target is not known.

The specimen was peripheral blood, collected on day 0 of AZD1222 vaccination. The chain joins TRBV3-1 (or the pseudogene TRBV3-2) to TRBJ2-3, with unresolved D. This sequence was found in an adult in good health. The CDR3 DNA follows: TGTGCCAGCAGCCAAGTTGTCGGGGATACGCAGTATTTT. As protein: CASSQVVGDTQYF.